This is a list of T cell receptor beta chains from one sample in a study of blood T cells in healthy people across ages. TCRdb itself ran the 5' RACE reads through MiXCR, one entry per CDR3 protein. The sample includes 760,000 or so distinct CDR3 sequences, roughly 25% of them seen just once. In addition, the sample was reused for a study of T cells of mothers and their children.

The material sequenced was blood. The receptors were gathered from a boy between 10 and 17 years old in good health. Both conserved end residues are part of each CDR3. D genes are given only for firm matches. Where a row states a size, it is once, few, many or the class of an expanded clone; other rows omit it.

J gene,clone size,D gene,V gene,CDR3 DNA,CDR3 protein
TRBJ2-7,-,TRBD1,TRBV6-2/TRBV6-3,TGTGCCAGCAGTTACAGAGCAGGGGGCTACGAGCAGTACTTC,CASSYRAGGYEQYF
TRBJ2-7,few,-,TRBV28,TGTGCCAGCACCACAAAAAGGCAGGGCCCCAGGTACGAGCAGTACTTC,CASTTKRQGPRYEQYF
TRBJ1-5,-,-,TRBV9,TGTGCCAGCAGCGTCGGGGTCGGCAATCAGCCCCAGCATTTT,CASSVGVGNQPQHF
TRBJ2-5,-,TRBD1,TRBV28,TGTGCCAGCAGTTTCAGGGGGTCGTACCAAGAGACCCAGTACTTC,CASSFRGSYQETQYF
TRBJ2-1,few,-,TRBV6-2/TRBV6-3,TGTGCCAGCAACGAGCCGGGCAGAAACAATGAGCAGTTCTTC,CASNEPGRNNEQFF
TRBJ2-7,-,-,TRBV29-1,TGCAGCGTTGAAGATCGGGGGACAGATTCATACGAGCAGTACTTC,CSVEDRGTDSYEQYF
TRBJ2-5,few,TRBD2,TRBV20-1,TGCAGTGCCGAATCGACCCTAGCGGGGGGGCCCTACGAGACCCAGTACTTC,CSAESTLAGGPYETQYF
TRBJ2-3,many,-,TRBV7-2,TGTGCCAGCAGCCCGACATCCGGGACCTTCACAGATACGCAGTATTTT,CASSPTSGTFTDTQYF
TRBJ2-5,many,-,TRBV5-1,TGTGCCAGCAGCTTAGGTGCGGAGACCCAGTACTTC,CASSLGAETQYF
TRBJ2-1,few,-,TRBV29-1,TGCAGCGAGAGGGCTTACAATGAGCAGTTCTTC,CSERAYNEQFF
TRBJ2-2,few,-,TRBV27,TGTGCCAGCAGTAGATTATCCGGGGAGCTGTTTTTT,CASSRLSGELFF
TRBJ2-1,-,TRBD2,TRBV28,TGTGCCAGCAGTTTATTAAGACTAGCGGGAGCAAACAATGAGCAGTTCTTC,CASSLLRLAGANNEQFF
TRBJ2-6,few,-,TRBV18,TGTGCCAGCTCACCAAATAGCGGTGTCACTGGGGCCAACGTCCTGACTTTC,CASSPNSGVTGANVLTF
TRBJ2-7,-,-,TRBV6-5,TGTGCCAGCAGCTATTTACTCGGTTACGAGCAGTACTTC,CASSYLLGYEQYF
TRBJ1-2,-,-,TRBV7-9,TGTGCCAGCAGCTTTAGCGCTAACCTCTATGGCTACACCTTC,CASSFSANLYGYTF
TRBJ2-5,-,TRBD1,TRBV5-1,TGCGCCAGCAGCGCGAGGACAGGGGGCTTTGAGACCCAGTACTTC,CASSARTGGFETQYF
TRBJ2-4,few,-,TRBV29-1,TGCAGCGTTGAAGATAATCAGGGGAACATTCAGTACTTC,CSVEDNQGNIQYF
TRBJ1-2,-,-,TRBV28,TGTGCCAGCAGTTTATCCGGGGTTGACTATGGCTACACCTTC,CASSLSGVDYGYTF
TRBJ1-4,-,-,TRBV12-3/TRBV12-4,TGTGCCAGCAGCCGAGGGGCCGGTGAAAAACTGTTTTTT,CASSRGAGEKLFF
TRBJ1-4,-,-,TRBV9,TGTGCCAGCAGCGCCGGGACGATCCCCACTAATGAAAAACTGTTTTTT,CASSAGTIPTNEKLFF
TRBJ2-5,few,-,TRBV12-3/TRBV12-4,TGTGCCAGCAGTATAAGTATTAATGTGACCCAGTACTTC,CASSISINVTQYF
TRBJ2-1,-,-,TRBV7-9,TGTGCCAGCTCTATGGAGGGGCCAGAGCAGTTCTTC,CASSMEGPEQFF
TRBJ2-5,-,TRBD2,TRBV20-1,TGCAGTGCTTGGGCGGGAGGAGAGACCCAGTACTTC,CSAWAGGETQYF
TRBJ2-4,few,-,TRBV10-3,TGTGCCATCAGTGAGTCAGGGAACATTCAGTACTTC,CAISESGNIQYF
TRBJ2-7,few,-,TRBV29-1,TGCAGCGTTGTAACAGCCCTAAAAAACTACGAGCAGTACTTC,CSVVTALKNYEQYF
TRBJ2-7,few,TRBD1,TRBV20-1,TGCAGTGCTAGAGATTGGGACAGGGGATACGAGCAGTACTTC,CSARDWDRGYEQYF
TRBJ2-2,few,-,TRBV18,TGTGCCAGCTCACCAAGGGCTAGCGAAGCCGGGGAGCTGTTTTTT,CASSPRASEAGELFF
TRBJ2-5,few,-,TRBV29-1,TGCAGCGTGGAATTCGGACAGCGCCAAGAGACCCAGTACTTC,CSVEFGQRQETQYF
TRBJ2-7,-,-,TRBV29-1,TGCAGCGTTGGCGGGGTGAGCTCCTACGAGCAGTACTTC,CSVGGVSSYEQYF